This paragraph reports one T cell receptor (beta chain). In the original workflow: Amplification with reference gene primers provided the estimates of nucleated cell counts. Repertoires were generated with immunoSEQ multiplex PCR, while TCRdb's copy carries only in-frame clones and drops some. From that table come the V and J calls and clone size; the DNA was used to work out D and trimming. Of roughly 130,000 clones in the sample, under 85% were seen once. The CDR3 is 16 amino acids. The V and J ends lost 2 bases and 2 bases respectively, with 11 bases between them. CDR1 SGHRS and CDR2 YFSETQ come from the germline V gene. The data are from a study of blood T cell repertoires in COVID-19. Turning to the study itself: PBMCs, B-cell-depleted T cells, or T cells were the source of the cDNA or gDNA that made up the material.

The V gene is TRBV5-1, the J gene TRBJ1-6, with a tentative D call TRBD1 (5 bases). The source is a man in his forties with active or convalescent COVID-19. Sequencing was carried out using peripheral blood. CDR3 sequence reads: CASSFGGGTYNSPLHF. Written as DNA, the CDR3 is TGCGCCAGCAGCTTTGGGGGAGGAACCTATAATTCACCCCTCCACTTT.